The T cell receptor (beta chain) described here comes from a study of blood T cell repertoires in COVID-19. Germline CDR1 and CDR2: MNHNY and SVGAGI (reference sequence). The CDR3 covers 12 residues. With 6 bases removed from V and 2 bases from J, the gap between germline ends came to 8 bases. This table comes from immunoSEQ multiplex PCR, and its TCRdb copy is limited to in-frame clones, with some not included. This sample yields 150,000 to 200,000 clones, of which less than 90% are seen a single time; 7.6% belongs to the top ten. The chain recombines TRBV6-6 with TRBJ2-7; D is possibly TRBD1 (5 bases). The sequence derives from a woman between 65 and 79 years old with COVID-19, enrolled during active disease. The source material was peripheral blood. CDR3 residues: CASRGPAYEQYF. CDR3 bases: TGTGCCAGCAGGGGGCCCGCCTACGAGCAGTACTTC.